This T cell receptor beta chain is from a study of blood T cell repertoires in COVID-19 (dated by TCRdb to about 2020). Regarding the research as a whole: Collaborator samples came from the United States, Italy and Spain and covered acute and convalescent phases of COVID-19. The prospective study material was composed of cDNA or gDNA derived from T cells, B-cell-depleted T cells, or PBMCs. The dataset comprised deeply sampled blood TCRbeta repertoires from subjects exposed to, actively infected with, or recovered from COVID-19. The repertoires were made available in a free public database intended to serve as a resource for research on the immune response to SARS-CoV-2. The samples were drawn from two sources: the first 160 participants of the ongoing ImmuneRACE study, and fewer than 1,500 subjects contributed by 6 global collaborators. Nearly every sample came with metadata listing a de-identified subject ID, COVID-19 status, age in years and sex. Where available, HLA class I and class II types were obtained from metadata supplied by the sample provider rather than from assay-based typing.

Study-wide findings and limitations: How much clinical and demographic metadata was included differed by source and by participant, and the metadata was provided uncurated.

In the case of this clone: It has no known antigen specificity. No base quality information exists; no much larger clone differs at one position.

TCRbeta CDR3 regions were amplified from genomic DNA by means of the immunoSEQ Assay, a bias-controlled multiplex PCR. The authors processed their data as follows. Nucleated cell counts per sample were estimated from amplification of reference gene primers within the assay. To quantify the absolute abundance of each unique TCRbeta CDR3 rearrangement, sequence reads were collapsed and filtered. For each sample, productive Simpson clonality was calculated as the square root of Simpson's diversity index across productive rearrangements. The source is immuneACCESS, and TCRdb retained only in-frame sequences with V and J called. Part of the clones is not carried over; for the studies checked, unresolved V genes explain less than half of this, and the remainder is unexplained. V and J calls and clone size follow that table, whereas D and trimming were derived from the DNA. The sample profile shows about 130,000 clones; around 85% of them were found once. The ten largest clones capture 16% of the sample.

CDR1 LNHDA and CDR2 SQIVND were looked up in the germline V gene (reference sequence). V sheds 0 bases and J sheds 8 bases, leaving 16 bases between their ends. The CDR3 sequence holds 15 residues, the cysteine and phenylalanine included. The entry retains the CDR3 DNA only, 45 bases that are in frame from base 1. Collaborating institutions collected whole blood in K2EDTA tubes following their own protocols. For TCRbeta analysis, collaborators shipped samples in one of three forms: frozen whole blood, isolated PBMCs, or DNA extracted from either of those sample types. The sequence derives from a woman between 50 and 59 years old with acute or convalescent COVID-19. Material for sequencing was peripheral blood. The V and J segments used are TRBV19 and TRBJ1-2; the best D guess is TRBD1, with 6 bases matching. The CDR3 here reads CASSIEPGQQGGYTF. The nucleotide sequence is given as TGTGCCAGTAGTATAGAACCCGGACAGCAGGGCGGCTACACCTTC.